This T cell receptor (beta chain) is drawn from a study of blood T cell repertoires in COVID-19. The overall study: The samples span acute and convalescent COVID-19 from the United States, Italy and Spain.

In the original workflow: Estimated nucleated cell counts came from reference gene primer amplification. Method: immunoSEQ multiplex PCR; TCRdb's copy keeps in-frame clones and lacks some. The V and J calls and clone size were taken over from that table, and D and trimming were inferred from the DNA. The data hold about 59,000 clones, with 81% observed a single time. CDR3 length: 14 residues. CDR1 is ENHRY and CDR2 is SYGVKD in the germline V gene. Trimming took 6 bases from V and 7 from J; bases not matched to a gene: 9. J is TRBJ2-1 and V is TRBV10-3, with 7 bases that match TRBD2. The source material was peripheral blood. This TCR came from a woman of 80 years or more with active or convalescent COVID-19. The DNA of the CDR3 is TGTGCCATCAGAGACTTGGGGGGGATTAATGAGCAGTTCTTC. It is translated as CAIRDLGGINEQFF.